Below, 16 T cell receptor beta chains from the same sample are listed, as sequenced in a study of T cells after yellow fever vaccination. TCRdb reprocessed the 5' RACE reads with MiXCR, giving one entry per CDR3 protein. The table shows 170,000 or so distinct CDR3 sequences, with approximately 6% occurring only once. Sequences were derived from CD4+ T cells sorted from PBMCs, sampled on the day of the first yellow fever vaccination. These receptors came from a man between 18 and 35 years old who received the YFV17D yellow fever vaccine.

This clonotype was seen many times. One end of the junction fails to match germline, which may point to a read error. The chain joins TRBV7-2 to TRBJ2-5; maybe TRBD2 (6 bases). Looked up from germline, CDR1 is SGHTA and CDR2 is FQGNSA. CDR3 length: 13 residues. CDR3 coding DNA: TGTGCCAGCACCTTAGGAGGGCTGGAGACCCAGTACTTC. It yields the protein CASTLGGLETQYF.

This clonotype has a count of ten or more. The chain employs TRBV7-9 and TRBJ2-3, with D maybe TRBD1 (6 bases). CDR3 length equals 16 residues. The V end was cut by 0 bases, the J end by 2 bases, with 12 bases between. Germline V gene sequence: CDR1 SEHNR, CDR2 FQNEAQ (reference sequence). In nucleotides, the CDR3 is TGTGCCAGCAGCTTAGCGGCAGGGGCCCACACAGATACGCAGTATTTT. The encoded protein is CASSLAAGAHTDTQYF. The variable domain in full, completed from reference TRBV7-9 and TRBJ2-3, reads DTGVSQNPRHKITKRGQNVTFRCDPISEHNRLYWYRQTLGQGPEFLTYFQNEAQLEKSRLLSDRFSAERPKGSFSTLEIQRTEQGDSAMYLCASSLAAGAHTDTQYFGPGTRLTVL.

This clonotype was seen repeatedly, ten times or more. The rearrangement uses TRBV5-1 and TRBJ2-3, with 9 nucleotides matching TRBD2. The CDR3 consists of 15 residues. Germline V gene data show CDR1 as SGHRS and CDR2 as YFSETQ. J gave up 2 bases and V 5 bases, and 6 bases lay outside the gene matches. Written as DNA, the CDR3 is TGCGCCAGCAGAGCTAGCGGGGAGCACACAGATACGCAGTATTTT. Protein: CASRASGEHTDTQYF.

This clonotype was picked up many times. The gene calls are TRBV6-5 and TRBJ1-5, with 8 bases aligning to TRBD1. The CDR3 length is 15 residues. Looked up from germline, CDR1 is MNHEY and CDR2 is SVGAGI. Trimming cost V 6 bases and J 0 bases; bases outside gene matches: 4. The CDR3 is CASSPQGASNQPQHF. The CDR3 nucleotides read TGTGCCAGCAGCCCTCAGGGGGCTAGCAATCAGCCCCAGCATTTT.

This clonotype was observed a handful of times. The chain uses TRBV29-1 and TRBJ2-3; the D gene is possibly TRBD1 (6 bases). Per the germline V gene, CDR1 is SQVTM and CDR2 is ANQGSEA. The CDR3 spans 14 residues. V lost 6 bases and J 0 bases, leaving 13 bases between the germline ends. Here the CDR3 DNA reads TGCAGCGTATCAAGACAGGCTAGCACAGATACGCAGTATTTT. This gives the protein CSVSRQASTDTQYF.

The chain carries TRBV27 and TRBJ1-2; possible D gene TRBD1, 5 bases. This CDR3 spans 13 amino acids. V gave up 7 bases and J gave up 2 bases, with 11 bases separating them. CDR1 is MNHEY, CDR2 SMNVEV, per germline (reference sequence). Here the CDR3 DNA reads TGTGCCAGCACCCGGGGGGGAAACTATGGCTACACCTTC. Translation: CASTRGGNYGYTF.

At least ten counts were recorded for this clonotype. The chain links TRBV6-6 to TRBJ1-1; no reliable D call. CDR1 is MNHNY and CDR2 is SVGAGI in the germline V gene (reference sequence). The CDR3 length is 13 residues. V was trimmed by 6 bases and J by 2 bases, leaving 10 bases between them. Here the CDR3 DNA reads TGTGCCAGCAGCTATGCGACTAACACTGAAGCTTTCTTT. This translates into CASSYATNTEAFF.

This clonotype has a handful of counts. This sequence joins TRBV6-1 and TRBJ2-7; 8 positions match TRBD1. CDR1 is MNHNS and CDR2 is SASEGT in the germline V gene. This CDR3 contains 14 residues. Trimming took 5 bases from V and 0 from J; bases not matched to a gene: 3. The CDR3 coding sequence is TGTGCCAGCAGTAAGGACAGGGCCTCCTACGAGCAGTACTTC. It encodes CASSKDRASYEQYF.

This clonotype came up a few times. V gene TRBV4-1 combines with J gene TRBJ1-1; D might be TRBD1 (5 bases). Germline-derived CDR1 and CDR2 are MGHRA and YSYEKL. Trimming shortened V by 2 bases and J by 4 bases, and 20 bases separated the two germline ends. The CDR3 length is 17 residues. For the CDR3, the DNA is TGCGCCAGCAGCCAACCGTTCCGACACGGGGCGACCACTGAAGCTTTCTTT. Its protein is CASSQPFRHGATTEAFF.

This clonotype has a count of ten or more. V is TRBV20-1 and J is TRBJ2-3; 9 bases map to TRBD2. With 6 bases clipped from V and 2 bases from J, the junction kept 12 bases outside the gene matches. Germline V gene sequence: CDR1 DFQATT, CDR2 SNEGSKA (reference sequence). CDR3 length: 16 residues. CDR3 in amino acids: CSAPGRAGGYTDTQYF. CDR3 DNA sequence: TGCAGTGCCCCAGGACGGGCGGGGGGGTACACAGATACGCAGTATTTT.

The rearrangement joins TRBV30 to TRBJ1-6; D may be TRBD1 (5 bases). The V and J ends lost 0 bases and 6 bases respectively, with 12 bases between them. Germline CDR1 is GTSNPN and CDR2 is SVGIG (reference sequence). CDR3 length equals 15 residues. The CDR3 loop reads CAWSVRQGVNSPLHF. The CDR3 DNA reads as TGTGCCTGGAGTGTACGGCAGGGAGTTAATTCACCCCTCCACTTT.

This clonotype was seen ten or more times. This CDR3 reads CASRKAWGNTEAFF. CDR3 sequence (DNA): TGCGCCAGCAGGAAAGCGTGGGGGAACACTGAAGCTTTCTTT. The gene calls are TRBV4-3 and TRBJ1-1; D unresolved. Germline-derived CDR1 and CDR2 are LGHNA and YSLEER. This CDR3 is built from 14 residues. The V end was cut by 6 bases, the J end by 1 base, with 12 bases between.

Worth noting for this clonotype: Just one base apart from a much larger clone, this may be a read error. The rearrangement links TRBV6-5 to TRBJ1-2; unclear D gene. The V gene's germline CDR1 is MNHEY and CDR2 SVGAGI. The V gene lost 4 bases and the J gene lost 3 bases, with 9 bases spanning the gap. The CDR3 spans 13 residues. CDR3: CASSFGEYYGYTF. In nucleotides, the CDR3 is TGTGCCAGCAGTTTTGGGGAATACTATGGCTACACCTTC.

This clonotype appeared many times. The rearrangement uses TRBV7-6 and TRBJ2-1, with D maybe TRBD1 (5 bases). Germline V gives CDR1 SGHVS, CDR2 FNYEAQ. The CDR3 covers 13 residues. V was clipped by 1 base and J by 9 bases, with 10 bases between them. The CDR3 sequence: CASSLGGLGEQFF. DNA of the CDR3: TGTGCCAGCAGCTTAGGGGGCCTGGGTGAGCAGTTCTTC.

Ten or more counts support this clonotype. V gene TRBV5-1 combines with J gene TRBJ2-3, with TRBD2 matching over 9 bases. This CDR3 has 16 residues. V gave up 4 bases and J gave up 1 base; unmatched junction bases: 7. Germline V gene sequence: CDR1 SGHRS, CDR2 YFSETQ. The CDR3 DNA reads TGCGCCAGCAGCCCGCCGACTAGCGGCGGCACAGATACGCAGTATTTT. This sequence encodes CASSPPTSGGTDTQYF.

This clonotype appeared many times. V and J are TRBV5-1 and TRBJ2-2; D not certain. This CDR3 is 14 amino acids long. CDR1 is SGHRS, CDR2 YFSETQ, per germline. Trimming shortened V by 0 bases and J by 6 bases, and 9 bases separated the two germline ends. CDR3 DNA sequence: TGCGCCAGCAGCTTGGGGATGGGTCCCGGGGAGCTGTTTTTT. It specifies CASSLGMGPGELFF.